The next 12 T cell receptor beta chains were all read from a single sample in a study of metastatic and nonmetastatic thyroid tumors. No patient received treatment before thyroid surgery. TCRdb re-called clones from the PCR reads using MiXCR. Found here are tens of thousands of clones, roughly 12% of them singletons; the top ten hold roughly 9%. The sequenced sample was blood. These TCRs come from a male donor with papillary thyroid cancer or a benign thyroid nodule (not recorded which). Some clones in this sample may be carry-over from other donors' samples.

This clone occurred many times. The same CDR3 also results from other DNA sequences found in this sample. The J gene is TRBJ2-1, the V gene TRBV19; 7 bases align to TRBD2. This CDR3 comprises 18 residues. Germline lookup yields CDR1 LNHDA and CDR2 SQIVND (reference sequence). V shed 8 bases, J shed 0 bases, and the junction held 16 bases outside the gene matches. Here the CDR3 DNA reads TGTGCCAGTGGACCAGCGGGACGCTCCTCTAGCTCCTACAATGAGCAGTTCTTC. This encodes CASGPAGRSSSSYNEQFF.

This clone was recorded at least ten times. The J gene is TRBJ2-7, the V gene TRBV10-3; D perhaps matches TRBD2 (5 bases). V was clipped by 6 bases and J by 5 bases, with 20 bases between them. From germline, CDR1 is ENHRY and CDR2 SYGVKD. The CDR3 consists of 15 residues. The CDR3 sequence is CAISAIASDNHEQYF. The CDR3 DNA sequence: TGTGCCATCAGCGCTATAGCGTCTGATAATCACGAGCAGTACTTC.

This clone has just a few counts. Here the CDR3 reads CATSRSAMSSYEQYF. The CDR3 nucleotides read TGTGCCACCAGCAGATCCGCGATGAGCTCCTACGAGCAGTACTTC. The V gene is TRBV15, the J gene TRBJ2-7; no clear D gene. Germline V CDR1 and CDR2: LNHNV, YYDKDF (reference sequence). The CDR3 totals 15 residues. Trimming shortened V by 2 bases and J by 0 bases, and 11 bases separated the two germline ends.

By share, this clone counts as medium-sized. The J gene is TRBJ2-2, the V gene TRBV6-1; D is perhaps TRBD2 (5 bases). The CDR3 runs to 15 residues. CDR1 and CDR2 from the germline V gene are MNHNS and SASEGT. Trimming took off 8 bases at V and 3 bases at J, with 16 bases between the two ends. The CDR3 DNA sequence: TGTGCCAGCCCCGACGGCAGGCGGGACACCGGGGAGCTGTTTTTT. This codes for CASPDGRRDTGELFF.

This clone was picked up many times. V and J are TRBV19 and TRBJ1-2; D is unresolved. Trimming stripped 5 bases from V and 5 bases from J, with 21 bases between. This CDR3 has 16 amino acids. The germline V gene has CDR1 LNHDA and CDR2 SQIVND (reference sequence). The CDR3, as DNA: TGTGCCAGTAGTCTCCTCATGAGCAGGAGGAGTTATGGCTACACCTTC. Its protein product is CASSLLMSRRSYGYTF.

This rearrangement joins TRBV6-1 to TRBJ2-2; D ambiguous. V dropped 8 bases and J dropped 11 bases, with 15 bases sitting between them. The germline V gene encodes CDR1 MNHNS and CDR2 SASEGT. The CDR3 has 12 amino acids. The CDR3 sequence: CASQELAVELFF. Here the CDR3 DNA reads TGTGCCAGCCAGGAGTTGGCCGTAGAGCTGTTTTTT.

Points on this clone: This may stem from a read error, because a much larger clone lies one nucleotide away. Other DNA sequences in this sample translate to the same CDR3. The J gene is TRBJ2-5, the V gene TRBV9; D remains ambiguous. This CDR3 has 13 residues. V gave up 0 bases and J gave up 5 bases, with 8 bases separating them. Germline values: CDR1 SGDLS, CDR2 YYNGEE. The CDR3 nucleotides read TGTGCCAGCAGCGTAGGGGTTGTGGAGACCCAGTACTTC. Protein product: CASSVGVVETQYF.

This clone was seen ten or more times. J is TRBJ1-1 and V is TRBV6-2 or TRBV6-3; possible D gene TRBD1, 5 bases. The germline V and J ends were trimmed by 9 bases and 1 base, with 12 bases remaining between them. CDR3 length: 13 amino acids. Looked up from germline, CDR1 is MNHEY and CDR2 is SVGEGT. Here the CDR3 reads CASLDGGNTEAFF. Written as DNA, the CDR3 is TGTGCCAGTCTTGATGGGGGGAACACTGAAGCTTTCTTT.

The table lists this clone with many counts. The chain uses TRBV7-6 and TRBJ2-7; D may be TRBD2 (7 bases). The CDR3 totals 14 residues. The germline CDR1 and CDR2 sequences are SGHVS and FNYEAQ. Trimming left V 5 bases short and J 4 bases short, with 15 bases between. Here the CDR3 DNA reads TGTGCCAGCAGCCCTGTTGAGGGGGGGTACGAGCAGTACTTC. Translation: CASSPVEGGYEQYF.

The DNA of the CDR3 is TGTGCCAGTAATAGATTAGCTTATAGCAATCAGCCCCAGCATTTT. Its protein is CASNRLAYSNQPQHF. The chain employs TRBV19 and TRBJ1-5, with D hard to call. CDR3 length: 15 residues. V shed 7 bases and J shed 0 bases, with 13 bases lying between them. Germline V gene sequence: CDR1 LNHDA, CDR2 SQIVND (reference sequence).

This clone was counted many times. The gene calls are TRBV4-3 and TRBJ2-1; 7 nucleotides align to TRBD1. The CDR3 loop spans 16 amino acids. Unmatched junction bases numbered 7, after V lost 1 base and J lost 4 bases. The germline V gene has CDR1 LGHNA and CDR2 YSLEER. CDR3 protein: CASSQAGTVGYNEQFF. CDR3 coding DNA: TGCGCCAGCAGCCAAGCCGGGACAGTGGGATACAATGAGCAGTTCTTC.

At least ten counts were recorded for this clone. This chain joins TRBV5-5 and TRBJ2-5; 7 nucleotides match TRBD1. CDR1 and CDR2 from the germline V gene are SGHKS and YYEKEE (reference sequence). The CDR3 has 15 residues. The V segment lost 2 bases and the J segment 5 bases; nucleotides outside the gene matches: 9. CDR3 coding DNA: TGTGCCAGCAGCTTCTCCGGGACAGCCAAGGAGACCCAGTACTTC. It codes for CASSFSGTAKETQYF.